This T cell receptor (beta chain) originates from a study of T cells in Graves' hyperthyroidism and ophthalmopathy. Germline V gene data show CDR1 as DFQATT and CDR2 as SNEGSKA (reference sequence). The trim removed 4 bases at V and 6 bases at J, leaving 6 bases unmatched. This CDR3 region has 13 residues. This clonotype was picked up many times. Regions amplified from RNA transcripts were the TCR beta CDR3 regions. A first-round RT-PCR of the TCR CDR3 used the HTBI primer set. MiXCR, run by TCRdb on the multiplex PCR reads, gives a single entry per CDR3 protein. The sample has roughly 630,000 distinct CDR3 sequences, around 14% seen once.

The TCR was taken from a woman in her 30s with Graves' hyperthyroidism. The genes are TRBV20-1 and TRBJ1-2; 9 bases map to TRBD1. The specimen sequenced was blood. The CDR3 spells CSANGDRVDGYTF. The CDR3 DNA reads as TGCAGTGCTAACGGGGACAGGGTGGATGGCTACACCTTC.